One and the same sample provided the 10 T cell receptor beta chains below, sequenced in a study of shared clonotypes between healthy human individuals. Positive CCR7 selection of CD45RO-negative cells yielded the naive CD8 cells, and terminally differentiated effector memory CD45RA+ cells were excluded. The protocol was immunoSEQ multiplex PCR, while the TCRdb copy is restricted to in-frame clones and leaves out a portion. The repertoire consists of under 1 million clones, with 90% to 97% occurring once and the leading ten covering 0.2% to 0.25%. The sample taken for sequencing was naive CD8+ T cells sorted from blood. The receptors derive from a man aged 25-40 years in good health.

J is TRBJ2-7 and V is TRBV15; 11 nucleotides agree with TRBD1. The V and J ends lost 0 bases and 3 bases, in that order; junction bases with no gene match: 4. Germline lookup yields CDR1 LNHNV and CDR2 YYDKDF (reference sequence). This CDR3 has 16 residues. The CDR3 sequence: CATSRDGGTGGYEQYF. CDR3 coding DNA: TGTGCCACCAGCAGAGATGGCGGGACAGGGGGCTACGAGCAGTACTTC.

The V call is TRBV25-1, the J call TRBJ2-1; D is uncertain. The CDR3 has 16 residues. Germline V lookup: CDR1 MGHDK, CDR2 SYGVNS. The ends were cut back, 1 base at V and 3 bases at J, with 13 bases in the middle. The DNA for the CDR3 is TGTGCCAGCAGTGAATTTCGCCCACGGCGCTACAATGAGCAGTTCTTC. Translation gives CASSEFRPRRYNEQFF.

This rearrangement joins TRBV7-9 to TRBJ2-7; TRBD2 might be the D (5 bases). CDR3 length: 14 residues. Germline CDR1 reads SEHNR; CDR2 reads FQNEAQ (reference sequence). V lost 3 bases to trimming and J lost 2 bases, with 11 bases between them. Here the CDR3 DNA reads TGTGCCAGCAGCTTTGGCGGGCGAACCTACGAGCAGTACTTC. Translation: CASSFGGRTYEQYF. The entire variable domain, with the rest obtained from reference TRBV7-9 and TRBJ2-7, is as follows: DTGVSQNPRHKITKRGQNVTFRCDPISEHNRLYWYRQTLGQGPEFLTYFQNEAQLEKSRLLSDRFSAERPKGSFSTLEIQRTEQGDSAMYLCASSFGGRTYEQYFGPGTRLTVT.

The rearrangement joins TRBV6-5 to TRBJ2-3; D tentatively reads TRBD1 or TRBD2 (5 bases each). The V gene's germline CDR1 is MNHEY and CDR2 SVGAGI. V dropped 4 bases and J dropped 3 bases, with 11 bases sitting between them. The CDR3 covers 14 residues. This chain's CDR3 is CASSSPGTTDTQYF. CDR3 DNA: TGTGCCAGCAGTTCCCCTGGGACGACAGATACGCAGTATTTT.

The chain has TRBV15 and TRBJ2-3; tentatively, D is TRBD2 (6 bases). The CDR3 totals 14 residues. Germline V lookup: CDR1 LNHNV, CDR2 YYDKDF (reference sequence). Trimming pared 3 bases from V and 2 bases from J, leaving 9 bases between. The CDR3 is CATSSRETTDTQYF. The CDR3 nucleotides are TGTGCCACCAGCAGCCGGGAGACCACAGATACGCAGTATTTT.

The genes are TRBV6-5 and TRBJ2-1; unclear D gene. The CDR3 is 14 amino acids. The V end was cut by 4 bases, the J end by 0 bases, with 7 bases between. Germline V CDR1 and CDR2: MNHEY, SVGAGI. CDR3 nucleotides: TGTGCCAGCAGTTCTTTGAGCTCCTACAATGAGCAGTTCTTC. It encodes CASSSLSSYNEQFF.

The CDR3 DNA follows: TGTGCCAGCAGCCGTCTAGCGGGCTCCTACAATGAGCAGTTCTTC. Protein sequence: CASSRLAGSYNEQFF. The chain carries TRBV14 and TRBJ2-1, with 8 positions matching TRBD2. After removal of 4 bases from V and 0 bases from J, the junction contained 2 bases not matched to a gene. CDR3 length equals 15 residues. Germline V CDR1 and CDR2: SGHDN, FVKESK.

This sequence joins TRBV9 and TRBJ2-7, with 7 bases matching TRBD2. Unmatched junction bases numbered 12, after V lost 0 bases and J lost 6 bases. Germline loops: CDR1 SGDLS, CDR2 YYNGEE. The CDR3 sequence is 16 residues long. The CDR3 sequence: CASSVVAGGSFGEQYF. DNA for the CDR3: TGTGCCAGCAGCGTAGTTGCCGGCGGGAGCTTTGGCGAGCAGTACTTC.

The rearrangement uses TRBV15 and TRBJ2-7; 14 bases are shared with TRBD2. Germline CDR1 reads LNHNV; CDR2 reads YYDKDF (reference sequence). The CDR3 covers 17 residues. Trimming at V came to 2 bases and at J to 6 bases, leaving 9 bases not matched to a gene. This chain's CDR3 is CATSRPGTSGSMVEQYF. CDR3 sequence (DNA): TGTGCCACCAGCAGACCGGGGACTAGCGGGAGTATGGTCGAGCAGTACTTC.

As concerns this clone: Germline and junction disagree at one end, which may indicate a read error. The sample has other DNA sequences that encode this CDR3 too. This chain joins TRBV29-1 and TRBJ2-7; 12 nucleotides agree with TRBD1. The CDR3 has 13 residues. The V gene's germline CDR1 is SQVTM and CDR2 ANQGSEA. CDR3 in amino acids: CSGAGTGGGEQYF. The CDR3 DNA reads TGCAGCGGCGCCGGGACAGGGGGCGGTGAGCAGTATTTC.